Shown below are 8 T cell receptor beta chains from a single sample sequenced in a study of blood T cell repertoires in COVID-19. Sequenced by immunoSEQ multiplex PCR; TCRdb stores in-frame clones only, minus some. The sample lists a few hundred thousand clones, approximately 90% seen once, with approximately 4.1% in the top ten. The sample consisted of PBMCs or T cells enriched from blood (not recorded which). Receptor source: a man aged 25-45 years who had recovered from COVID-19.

The CDR3 DNA sequence: TGTGCCAGCAGTGGACTAGCGGGGGCCGGGAATGAGCAGTTCTTC. Its translation is CASSGLAGAGNEQFF. The chain carries TRBV25-1 and TRBJ2-1; 12 bases fit TRBD2. The germline V gene has CDR1 MGHDK and CDR2 SYGVNS. V gave up 4 bases and J gave up 7 bases; unmatched junction bases: 5. CDR3 size: 15 residues.

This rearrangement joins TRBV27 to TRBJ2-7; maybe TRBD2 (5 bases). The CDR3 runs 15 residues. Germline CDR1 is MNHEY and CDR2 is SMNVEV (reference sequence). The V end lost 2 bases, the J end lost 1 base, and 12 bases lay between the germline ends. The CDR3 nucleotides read TGTGCCAGCAGTTTAACCTCTGAGGGTTCCTACGAGCAGTACTTC. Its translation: CASSLTSEGSYEQYF.

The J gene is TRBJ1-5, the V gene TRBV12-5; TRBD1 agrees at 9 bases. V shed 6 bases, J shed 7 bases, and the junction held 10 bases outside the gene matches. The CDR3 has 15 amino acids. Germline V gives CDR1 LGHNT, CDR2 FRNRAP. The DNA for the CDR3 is TGTGCTAGTGGGGAGGGACAGGGTGTAATACAGCCCCAGCATTTT. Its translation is CASGEGQGVIQPQHF.

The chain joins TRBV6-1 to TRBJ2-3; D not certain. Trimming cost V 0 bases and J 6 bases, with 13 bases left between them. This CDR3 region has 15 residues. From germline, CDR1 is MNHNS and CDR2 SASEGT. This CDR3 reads CASSEAKLGYDTQYF. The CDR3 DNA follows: TGTGCCAGCAGTGAAGCGAAACTTGGTTACGATACGCAGTATTTT.

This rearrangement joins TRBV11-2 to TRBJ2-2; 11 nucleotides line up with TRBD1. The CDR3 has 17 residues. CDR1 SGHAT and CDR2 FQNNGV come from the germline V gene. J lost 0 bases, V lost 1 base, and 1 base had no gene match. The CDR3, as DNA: TGTGCCAGCAGCTTAGGGGACAGGGGGTCGAACACCGGGGAGCTGTTTTTT. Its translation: CASSLGDRGSNTGELFF. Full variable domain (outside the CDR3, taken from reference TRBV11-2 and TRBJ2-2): EAGVAQSPRYKIIEKRQSVAFWCNPISGHATLYWYQQILGQGPKLLIQFQNNGVVDDSQLPKDRFSAERLKGVDSTLKIQPAKLEDSAVYLCASSLGDRGSNTGELFFGEGSRLTVL.

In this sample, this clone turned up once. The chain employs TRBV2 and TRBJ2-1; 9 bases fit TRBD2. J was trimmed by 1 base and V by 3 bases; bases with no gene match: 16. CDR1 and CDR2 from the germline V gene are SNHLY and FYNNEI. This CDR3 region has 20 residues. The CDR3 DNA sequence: TGTGCCAGCAGTGAGGGTGGGGTAGCGGGGGCTACTGGGTCCTACAATGAGCAGTTCTTC. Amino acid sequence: CASSEGGVAGATGSYNEQFF.

The CDR3 here is CATTGQSNTEAFF. Here the CDR3 DNA reads TGCGCCACAACAGGGCAGAGTAACACTGAAGCTTTCTTT. The chain is built from TRBV10-2 and TRBJ1-1; the D gene is possibly TRBD1 (6 bases). The ends were cut back, 10 bases at V and 2 bases at J, with 14 bases in the middle. This CDR3 has 13 amino acids. Germline CDR1 is WSHSY and CDR2 is SAAADI.

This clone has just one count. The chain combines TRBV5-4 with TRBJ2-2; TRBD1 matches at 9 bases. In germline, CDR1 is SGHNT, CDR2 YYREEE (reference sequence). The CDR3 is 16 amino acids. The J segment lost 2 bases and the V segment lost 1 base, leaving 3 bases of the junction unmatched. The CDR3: CASSLLGQGNTGELFF. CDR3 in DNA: TGTGCCAGCAGCTTGCTGGGACAGGGTAACACCGGGGAGCTGTTTTTT.